This is a list of T cell receptor beta chains from one sample in a study of T cell responses to AZD1222 COVID-19 vaccine. The repertoire was sequenced with immunoSEQ multiplex PCR; TCRdb's copy has only in-frame clones and lacks some. The table lists approximately 150,000 clones, approximately 88% of them singletons. This specimen consisted of peripheral blood, obtained 28 days after the second AZD1222 dose. The receptors stem from an adult who received the AZD1222 COVID-19 vaccine. Both conserved end residues are part of each CDR3. The D gene is left open where the match is weak. Clone size, where shown, is once, few, many, or a class for clones that have expanded.

d_gene,v_gene,abundance,j_gene,CDR3aa,CDR3nt
-,TRBV7-3,-,TRBJ1-1,CASSQTGSTEAFF,TGTGCCAGCAGCCAAACAGGGAGTACTGAAGCTTTCTTT
-,TRBV19,-,TRBJ2-7,CASSMDEQYF,TGTGCCAGTAGTATGGACGAGCAGTACTTC
-,TRBV18,-,TRBJ2-7,CASSREAAVSEQYF,TGTGCCAGCTCACGGGAGGCAGCCGTCTCCGAGCAGTACTTC
-,TRBV29-1,once,TRBJ1-1,CSVEPRQGNTEAFF,TGCAGCGTTGAACCCCGGCAGGGGAACACTGAAGCTTTCTTT
TRBD1,TRBV15,-,TRBJ1-1,CATSIRTGEAFF,TGTGCCACCAGCATACGGACAGGTGAAGCTTTCTTT
-,TRBV23-1,once,TRBJ2-1,CASSQIGRIRNEQFF,TGCGCCAGCAGTCAAATAGGTAGGATACGGAATGAGCAGTTCTTC
-,TRBV9,-,TRBJ1-3,CASGPGNTIYF,TGTGCCAGCGGCCCTGGAAACACCATATATTTT
-,TRBV7-7,-,TRBJ2-5,CASTDGLVPETQYF,TGTGCTAGCACAGACGGACTTGTCCCAGAGACCCAGTACTTC
TRBD1,TRBV19,-,TRBJ1-5,CASRGQGNKPTSNQPQHF,TGTGCCAGTAGAGGACAGGGCAACAAGCCTACTAGCAATCAGCCCCAGCATTTT
-,TRBV7-2,-,TRBJ1-2,CASSMDFYGYTF,TGTGCCAGCAGCATGGACTTCTATGGCTACACCTTC
-,TRBV27,-,TRBJ1-1,CASSLLSRDTEAFF,TGTGCCAGCAGTTTATTGTCCAGGGACACTGAAGCTTTCTTT
-,TRBV2,-,TRBJ2-7,CASNEQGIYEQYF,TGTGCCAGCAATGAACAGGGAATCTACGAGCAGTACTTC
-,TRBV27,-,TRBJ1-4,CASSNIGTVEKLFF,TGTGCCAGCAGTAATATAGGGACCGTTGAAAAACTGTTTTTT
-,TRBV6-5,-,TRBJ1-1,CASSPAWGLGAFF,TGTGCCAGCAGTCCGGCGTGGGGCCTGGGGGCTTTCTTT